This TCR beta chain was identified during a study of cytomegalovirus exposure and HLA in healthy donors. Study-level findings and limits: Cytomegalovirus association was assigned to some 160 TCR beta chains.

Produced via immunoSEQ multiplex PCR; TCRdb's table is partial and in-frame only. The repertoire consists of almost 75,000 clones, with 70% to 90% occurring once and the leading ten covering approximately 3%. As concerns this clone: Antigen: not known.

The germline V gene encodes CDR1 SGHDT and CDR2 YYEEEE. Deletions cut 4 bases from V and 15 bases from J, with 23 bases between. The CDR3 contains 14 residues. Sequenced: PBMCs. The clonotype originates from a man aged 25-45 years in good health and CMV-seronegative. The chain joins TRBV5-6 to TRBJ2-4; a weak D match, TRBD1 (6 bases). CDR3 DNA: TGTGCCAGCAGCCCACAAGACAGGTCCGGTGAAGTGTACTTC. This codes for CASSPQDRSGEVYF.